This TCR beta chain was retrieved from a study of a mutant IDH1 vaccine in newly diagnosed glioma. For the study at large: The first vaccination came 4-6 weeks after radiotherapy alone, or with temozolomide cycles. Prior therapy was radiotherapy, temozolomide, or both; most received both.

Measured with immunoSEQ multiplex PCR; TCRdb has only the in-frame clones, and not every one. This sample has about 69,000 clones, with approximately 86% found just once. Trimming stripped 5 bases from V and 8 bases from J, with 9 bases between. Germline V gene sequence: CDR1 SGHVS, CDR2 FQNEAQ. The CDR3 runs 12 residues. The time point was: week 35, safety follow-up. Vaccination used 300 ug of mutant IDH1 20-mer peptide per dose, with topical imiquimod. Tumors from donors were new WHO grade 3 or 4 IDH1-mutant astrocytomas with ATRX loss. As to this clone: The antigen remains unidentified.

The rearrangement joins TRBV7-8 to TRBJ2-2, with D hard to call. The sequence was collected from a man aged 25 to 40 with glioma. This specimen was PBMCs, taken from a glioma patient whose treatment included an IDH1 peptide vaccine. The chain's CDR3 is CASSPRVGELFF. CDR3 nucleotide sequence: TGTGCCAGCAGCCCTAGGGTAGGGGAGCTGTTTTTT.